This T cell receptor beta chain was identified during a study of sequential checkpoint blockade in melanoma. Study overall: Arm A got nivolumab then ipilimumab; arm B the reverse, 1:1. After nivolumab or ipilimumab alone, about two dozen patients had week-13 rebiopsies.

Method: immunoSEQ multiplex PCR; TCRdb's copy keeps in-frame clones and lacks some. The data contain approximately 3,000 clones, around 19% of them singletons. This clone has just a few counts. The CDR3 contains 16 residues. V was clipped by 1 base and J by 2 bases, with 18 bases between them. Germline CDR1 GTSNPN, CDR2 SVGIG (reference sequence). Treatment here: randomized to nivolumab then ipilimumab (arm A) or the reverse (arm B). The chain couples TRBV30 to TRBJ2-7; D gene ambiguous. The TCR was taken from a human donor with melanoma. Source: tumor tissue (inferred from file names), taken from a patient given nivolumab and ipilimumab in sequence. The CDR3 DNA is TGTGCCTGGAGTGAGGTGGTAACTCATGGGGCCTACGAGCAGTACTTC. Its translation is CAWSEVVTHGAYEQYF.